What follows are 28 T cell receptor beta chains derived from one specimen sequenced in a study of shared clonotypes between healthy human individuals. Measured with immunoSEQ multiplex PCR; TCRdb has only the in-frame clones, and not every one. The table records 950,000 to 1,200,000 clones, roughly 80% of them present only once. Input material: memory CD4+ T cells from PBMCs. Subset in this sample: CD45RA-negative fraction. The receptors here all came from a young man in good health. Some clones in this sample may be carry-over from other donors' samples.

CDR3 in amino acids: CAWSRDRSGLPRPAFF. In DNA form, the CDR3 reads TGTGCCTGGAGTCGAGACCGTTCGGGTCTCCCCCGTCCGGCTTTCTTT. This chain connects TRBV30 to TRBJ1-1; D is unresolved. Germline CDR1 and CDR2: GTSNPN and SVGIG (reference sequence). There are 16 residues in the CDR3. The V end was cut by 2 bases, the J end by 11 bases, with 27 bases between.

As regards this clone: In the same sample, other DNA sequences code for this CDR3. The chain has TRBV7-2 and TRBJ2-7, with 11 bases matching TRBD2. V shed 1 base, J shed 4 bases, and the junction held 3 bases outside the gene matches. This CDR3 region has 15 residues. Germline V gene data show CDR1 as SGHTA and CDR2 as FQGNSA. The CDR3 DNA is TGTGCCAGCAGCTTAGGGGCTAGCGGGAGGTACGAGCAGTACTTC. Residues: CASSLGASGRYEQYF.

V usage is TRBV5-1 and J usage is TRBJ2-2; D is undetermined. CDR1 is SGHRS and CDR2 is YFSETQ in the germline V gene. V was cut by 2 bases and J by 1 base, with 12 bases left in between. CDR3 size: 16 residues. The CDR3 bases are TGCGCCAGCAGCTTTATCAGCCTTAAGAACACCGGGGAGCTGTTTTTT. It encodes CASSFISLKNTGELFF.

The chain carries TRBV11-2 and TRBJ1-1; D unclear. The length of the CDR3 is 13 residues. The germline V and J ends were trimmed by 3 bases and 7 bases, with 12 bases remaining between them. CDR1 is SGHAT and CDR2 is FQNNGV in the germline V gene. Here the CDR3 DNA reads TGTGCCAGCAGCTTCTTTCTGGCAGGTGAAGCTTTCTTT. Residues: CASSFFLAGEAFF.

This clone came up once. The chain uses TRBV7-9 and TRBJ1-2, with TRBD1 matching over 8 bases. The ends lost 5 bases at V and 5 bases at J; junction bases unmatched: 4. This CDR3 spans 13 amino acids. Germline values: CDR1 SEHNR, CDR2 FQNEAQ (reference sequence). DNA for the CDR3: TGTGCCAGCAGCCAGGGGGCAGGGTATGGCTACACCTTC. Encoded protein: CASSQGAGYGYTF.

Turning to this clone: The identical CDR3 is also encoded by other nucleotide sequences in the sample. The rearrangement uses TRBV29-1 and TRBJ2-7, with 7 bases fitting TRBD1. In germline, CDR1 is SQVTM, CDR2 ANQGSEA. The trim removed 1 base at V and 2 bases at J, leaving 2 bases unmatched. The CDR3 consists of 13 residues. CDR3 in DNA: TGCAGCGTTGAAGGAGACAGGGCCTACGAGCAGTACTTC. Translated, it gives CSVEGDRAYEQYF.

This rearrangement joins TRBV11-2 to TRBJ2-7, with TRBD2 matching over 9 bases. J lost 3 bases, V lost 2 bases, and 8 bases had no gene match. The CDR3 runs 16 residues. Germline V gene sequence: CDR1 SGHAT, CDR2 FQNNGV. The CDR3 DNA follows: TGTGCCAGCAGCTTACGCGGGGCTAGCGGGGACTACGAGCAGTACTTC. This translates into CASSLRGASGDYEQYF. The whole variable domain, remainder taken from reference TRBV11-2 and TRBJ2-7, is EAGVAQSPRYKIIEKRQSVAFWCNPISGHATLYWYQQILGQGPKLLIQFQNNGVVDDSQLPKDRFSAERLKGVDSTLKIQPAKLEDSAVYLCASSLRGASGDYEQYFGPGTRLTVT.

This clone was seen a few times. The V gene is TRBV27, the J gene TRBJ2-1; 7 nucleotides align to TRBD2. The CDR3 has 16 amino acids. The ends lost 2 bases at V and 0 bases at J; junction bases unmatched: 4. CDR1 and CDR2 from the germline V gene are MNHEY and SMNVEV (reference sequence). CDR3 DNA sequence: TGTGCCAGCAGTTTAGTAAGCGGGACCTCCTACAATGAGCAGTTCTTC. Its translation: CASSLVSGTSYNEQFF.

This clone was found a few times. V gene TRBV5-1 combines with J gene TRBJ1-5, with D possibly being TRBD1 (5 bases). With 3 bases removed from V and 0 bases from J, the gap between germline ends came to 19 bases. The CDR3 loop spans 18 amino acids. Germline V lookup: CDR1 SGHRS, CDR2 YFSETQ. The CDR3 coding sequence is TGCGCCAGCAGCTCCGCCCGGGACGGACCTTATAGCAATCAGCCCCAGCATTTT. Protein sequence: CASSSARDGPYSNQPQHF.

This chain links TRBV29-1 with TRBJ2-2; D may be TRBD2 (5 bases). With 7 bases removed from V and 8 bases from J, the gap between germline ends came to 20 bases. Germline V gene sequence: CDR1 SQVTM, CDR2 ANQGSEA. The length of the CDR3 is 14 residues. The CDR3 sequence: CSAGLRTREGELFF. Here the CDR3 DNA reads TGCAGCGCTGGACTGAGGACGAGGGAAGGGGAGCTGTTTTTT.

DNA of the CDR3: TGTGCCAGCAGCACCCAGGGGGGCTGGCAGTACTTC. Translating it yields CASSTQGGWQYF. The V and J genes are TRBV27 and TRBJ2-7; D might be TRBD1 (7 bases). Germline CDR1 is MNHEY and CDR2 is SMNVEV (reference sequence). The V gene lost 6 bases and the J gene lost 9 bases, with 15 bases spanning the gap. This CDR3 spans 12 amino acids.

This rearrangement joins TRBV5-4 to TRBJ2-7; D is tentatively TRBD1 or TRBD2 (6 bases each). The germline V gene has CDR1 SGHNT and CDR2 YYREEE (reference sequence). This CDR3 contains 15 residues. Between the trimmed V and J ends, which lost 7 bases and 6 bases, there was a span of 23 bases. CDR3 protein: CASGWRGSKVFEQYF. The CDR3 DNA reads as TGTGCCAGCGGCTGGAGGGGGTCGAAGGTGTTCGAGCAGTACTTC.

The chain is built from TRBV2 and TRBJ2-1; the match to TRBD2 covers 12 bases. Per the germline V gene, CDR1 is SNHLY and CDR2 is FYNNEI. The CDR3 has 18 residues. The V segment lost 6 bases and the J segment 1 base; nucleotides outside the gene matches: 10. The CDR3 here is CASRATSGRRGSYNEQFF. The CDR3 region has the DNA TGTGCCAGCAGGGCGACTAGCGGGAGAAGAGGGTCCTACAATGAGCAGTTCTTC.

This chain connects TRBV7-9 to TRBJ2-7, with D possibly TRBD1 on 5 matching bases. V shed 5 bases and J shed 3 bases, with 14 bases lying between them. Germline V gene lookup returns CDR1 SEHNR and CDR2 FQNEAQ (reference sequence). This CDR3 comprises 14 residues. CDR3 nucleotide sequence: TGTGCCAGCAGCAAATCTCCAGGGCACTACGAGCAGTACTTC. Protein: CASSKSPGHYEQYF.

Written as DNA, the CDR3 is TGTGCCAGCAGCCTTCGGACAGAGAGGACTCAGCCCCAGCATTTT. This sequence encodes CASSLRTERTQPQHF. J is TRBJ1-5 and V is TRBV7-2; weak D call: TRBD1 (6 bases). The CDR3 runs 15 residues. The germline gives CDR1 SGHTA, CDR2 FQGNSA. V lost 5 bases and J lost 6, with 17 bases in between.

The chain recombines TRBV7-2 with TRBJ1-1; 8 positions agree with TRBD1. Germline CDR1 is SGHTA and CDR2 is FQGNSA. Trimming took 5 bases from V and 1 from J; bases not matched to a gene: 6. The CDR3 loop spans 15 amino acids. The CDR3 spells CASSAQGARNTEAFF. As DNA, the CDR3 is TGTGCCAGCAGCGCCCAGGGGGCGAGGAACACTGAAGCTTTCTTT.

V gene TRBV2 combines with J gene TRBJ2-1; 10 nucleotides align to TRBD2. Trimming at V came to 7 bases and at J to 8 bases, leaving 2 bases not matched to a gene. The CDR3 contains 12 residues. Germline values: CDR1 SNHLY, CDR2 FYNNEI. CDR3 protein: CASKREGDEQFF. The CDR3 bases are TGTGCCAGCAAGCGGGAGGGCGATGAGCAGTTCTTC.

The chain joins TRBV5-6 to TRBJ2-4; 10 nucleotides line up with TRBD2. V lost 4 bases, J lost 6 bases, and 4 bases stayed unmatched. The CDR3 covers 14 residues. Germline CDR1 reads SGHDT; CDR2 reads YYEEEE. CDR3 nucleotide sequence: TGTGCCAGCAGCACCAGGACTAGCGGAAACATTCAGTACTTC. Amino acids: CASSTRTSGNIQYF.

The chain is built from TRBV5-1 and TRBJ2-3; no definite D call. The CDR3 consists of 16 residues. Germline lookup yields CDR1 SGHRS and CDR2 YFSETQ. V was cut by 5 bases and J by 5 bases, with 21 bases left in between. This CDR3 is CASSPQPRLGGDTQYF. In DNA, the CDR3 is TGCGCCAGCAGTCCACAACCTAGGCTTGGTGGAGATACGCAGTATTTT.

The chain uses TRBV7-3 and TRBJ2-1; the match to TRBD2 covers 7 bases. Germline CDR1 and CDR2: SGHTA and FQGTGA. The CDR3 loop spans 13 amino acids. V lost 2 bases and J lost 6; bases outside the gene matches: 1. The CDR3 sequence: CASSLAGVNEQFF. The CDR3, as DNA: TGTGCCAGCAGCTTAGCGGGAGTCAATGAGCAGTTCTTC.

V is TRBV7-3 and J is TRBJ2-3, with D uncertain. Germline loops: CDR1 SGHTA, CDR2 FQGTGA. V lost 11 bases and J lost 6, with 15 bases in between. This CDR3 is 12 amino acids long. CDR3 protein: CAPSRLTDTQYF. CDR3 nucleotide sequence: TGTGCCCCATCCAGGTTGACTGATACGCAGTATTTT.

This clone occurred once. The genes are TRBV28 and TRBJ1-2; 7 nucleotides align to TRBD1. V was pared by 5 bases and J by 5 bases, with 17 bases of the junction left unmatched. Per the germline V gene, CDR1 is MDHEN and CDR2 is SYDVKM. This CDR3 is built from 17 residues. The CDR3 DNA sequence: TGTGCCAGCAGTCCAGGGGGTGCGGGGGGCGACTTTTATGGCTACACCTTC. It encodes CASSPGGAGGDFYGYTF.

The genes are TRBV28 and TRBJ2-7, with 8 bases fitting TRBD2. V shed 6 bases and J 4 bases; nucleotides not matched to a gene: 11. Germline V gives CDR1 MDHEN, CDR2 SYDVKM. This CDR3 comprises 15 residues. CDR3 bases: TGTGCCAGCAGGGGGGCCGAAACTAGCGGTTACGAGCAGTACTTC. Its translation: CASRGAETSGYEQYF. Complete variable domain (other parts from reference TRBV28 and TRBJ2-7): DVKVTQSSRYLVKRTGEKVFLECVQDMDHENMFWYRQDPGLGLRLIYFSYDVKMKEKGDIPEGYSVSREKKERFSLILESASTNQTSMYLCASRGAETSGYEQYFGPGTRLTVT.

This chain connects TRBV5-1 to TRBJ2-5, with D perhaps matching TRBD2 (6 bases). The CDR3 runs to 14 residues. The V end was cut by 5 bases, the J end by 2 bases, with 13 bases between. From germline, CDR1 is SGHRS and CDR2 YFSETQ. CDR3 amino acids: CASRRDGGQETQYF. DNA of the CDR3: TGCGCCAGCAGGCGGGACGGCGGACAAGAGACCCAGTACTTC.

V is TRBV19 and J is TRBJ2-3; D remains unclear. CDR1 is LNHDA and CDR2 is SQIVND in the germline V gene (reference sequence). The CDR3 is made up of 12 amino acids. V was shortened by 3 bases and J by 9 bases, with 10 bases between the two germline ends. The CDR3 loop reads CASSIQLQTQYF. The CDR3 region has the DNA TGTGCCAGTAGTATCCAGCTCCAAACGCAGTATTTT.

The chain combines TRBV11-2 with TRBJ2-7; 7 bases map to TRBD2. The CDR3 covers 15 residues. Trimming cost V 1 base and J 4 bases; bases outside gene matches: 7. Germline CDR1 SGHAT, CDR2 FQNNGV. CDR3 in DNA: TGTGCCAGCAGCTTAGTCGGGAGGTTCATTTACGAGCAGTACTTC. Amino acids: CASSLVGRFIYEQYF.

J is TRBJ2-7 and V is TRBV7-2, with TRBD2 matching over 15 bases. The CDR3 is 15 residues long. Germline CDR1 is SGHTA and CDR2 is FQGNSA. The ends lost 6 bases at V and 9 bases at J; junction bases unmatched: 9. The CDR3 spells CASSYAPGLAGGQYF. CDR3 bases: TGTGCCAGCAGTTATGCTCCGGGACTAGCGGGAGGGCAGTACTTC.

A remark on this clone: The sample has other DNA sequences that encode this CDR3 too. The genes are TRBV7-2 and TRBJ2-1, with D unclear. V lost 3 bases, J lost 4 bases, and 4 bases lay in between. There are 12 residues in the CDR3. The V gene's germline CDR1 is SGHTA and CDR2 FQGNSA. The CDR3 is CASSLRYNEQFF. The CDR3 nucleotides are TGTGCCAGCAGCTTGCGGTACAATGAGCAGTTCTTC.